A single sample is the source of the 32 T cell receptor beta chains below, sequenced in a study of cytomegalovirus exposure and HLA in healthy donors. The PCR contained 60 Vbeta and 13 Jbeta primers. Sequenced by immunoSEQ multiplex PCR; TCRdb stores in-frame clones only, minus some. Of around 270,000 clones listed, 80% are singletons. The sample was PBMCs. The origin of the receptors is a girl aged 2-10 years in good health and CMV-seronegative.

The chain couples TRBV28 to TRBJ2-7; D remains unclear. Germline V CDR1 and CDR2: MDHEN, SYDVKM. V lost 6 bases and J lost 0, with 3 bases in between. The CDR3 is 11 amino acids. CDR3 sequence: CASSHSYEQYF. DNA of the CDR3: TGTGCCAGCAGCCACTCCTACGAGCAGTACTTC.

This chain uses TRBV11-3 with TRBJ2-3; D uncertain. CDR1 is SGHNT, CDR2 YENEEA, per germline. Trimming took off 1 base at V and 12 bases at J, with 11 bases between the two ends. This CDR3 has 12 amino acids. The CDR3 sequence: CASSLGQAGQYF. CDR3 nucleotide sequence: TGTGCCAGCAGCTTAGGCCAGGCCGGCCAGTATTTT.

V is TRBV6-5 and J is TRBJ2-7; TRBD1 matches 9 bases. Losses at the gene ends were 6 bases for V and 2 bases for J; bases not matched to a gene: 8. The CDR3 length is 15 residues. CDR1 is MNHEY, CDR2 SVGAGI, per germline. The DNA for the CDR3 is TGTGCCAGCAGCCAAATCGGGACAGGGACCTACGAGCAGTACTTC. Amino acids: CASSQIGTGTYEQYF.

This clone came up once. This CDR3 is CSATQETQYF. In nucleotides, the CDR3 is TGCAGTGCTACTCAAGAGACCCAGTACTTC. The chain employs TRBV20-1 and TRBJ2-5; D gene unclear. V lost 4 bases and J 2 bases, leaving 2 bases between the germline ends. The CDR3 consists of 10 residues. The germline V gene has CDR1 DFQATT and CDR2 SNEGSKA (reference sequence).

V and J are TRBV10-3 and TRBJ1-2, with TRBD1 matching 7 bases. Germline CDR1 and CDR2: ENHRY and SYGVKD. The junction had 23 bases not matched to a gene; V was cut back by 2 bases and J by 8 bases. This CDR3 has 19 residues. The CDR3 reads CAISETKGTARLYVTGYTF. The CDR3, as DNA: TGTGCCATCAGTGAGACGAAAGGGACAGCAAGACTCTACGTTACGGGCTACACCTTC.

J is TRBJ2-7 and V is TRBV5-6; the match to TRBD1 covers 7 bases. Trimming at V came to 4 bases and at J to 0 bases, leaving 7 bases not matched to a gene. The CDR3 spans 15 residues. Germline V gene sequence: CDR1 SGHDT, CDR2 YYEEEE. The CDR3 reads CASSAYRGLSYEQYF. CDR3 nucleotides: TGTGCCAGCAGCGCCTACAGGGGCCTCTCCTACGAGCAGTACTTC.

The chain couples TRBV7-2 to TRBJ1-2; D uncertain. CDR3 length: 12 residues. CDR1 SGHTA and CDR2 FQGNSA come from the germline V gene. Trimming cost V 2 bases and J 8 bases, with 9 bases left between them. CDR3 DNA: TGTGCCAGCAGCTTAACCTCGGGAGGCTACACCTTC. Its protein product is CASSLTSGGYTF.

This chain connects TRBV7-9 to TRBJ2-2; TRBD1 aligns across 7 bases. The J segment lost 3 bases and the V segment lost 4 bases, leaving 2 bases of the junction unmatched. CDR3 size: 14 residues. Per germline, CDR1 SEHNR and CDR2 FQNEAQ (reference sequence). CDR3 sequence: CASSSGGDTGELFF. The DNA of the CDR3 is TGTGCCAGCAGCTCAGGGGGAGACACCGGGGAGCTGTTTTTT.

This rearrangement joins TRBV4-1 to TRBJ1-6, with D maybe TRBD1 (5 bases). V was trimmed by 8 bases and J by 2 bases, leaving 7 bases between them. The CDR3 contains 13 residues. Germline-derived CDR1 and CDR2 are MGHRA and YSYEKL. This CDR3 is CASQTAYNSPLHF. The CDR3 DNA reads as TGCGCCAGCCAGACAGCCTATAATTCACCCCTCCACTTT.

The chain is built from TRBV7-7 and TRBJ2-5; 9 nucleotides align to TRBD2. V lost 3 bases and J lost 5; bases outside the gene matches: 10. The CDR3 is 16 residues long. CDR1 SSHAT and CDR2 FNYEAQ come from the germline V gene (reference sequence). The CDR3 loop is CASSFDVAGAGETQYF. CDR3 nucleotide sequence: TGTGCCAGCAGCTTCGATGTAGCGGGGGCCGGGGAGACCCAGTACTTC.

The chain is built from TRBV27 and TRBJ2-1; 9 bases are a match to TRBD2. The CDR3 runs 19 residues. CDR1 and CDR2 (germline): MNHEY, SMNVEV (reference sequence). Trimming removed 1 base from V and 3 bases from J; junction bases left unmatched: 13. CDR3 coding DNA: TGTGCCAGCAGTTTATTACAAAATAGCGGGAGAGCCCTCTACAATGAGCAGTTCTTC. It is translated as CASSLLQNSGRALYNEQFF.

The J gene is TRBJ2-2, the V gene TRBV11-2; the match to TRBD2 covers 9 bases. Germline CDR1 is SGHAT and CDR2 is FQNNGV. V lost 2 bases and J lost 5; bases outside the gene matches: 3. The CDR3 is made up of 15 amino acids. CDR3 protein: CASSLRREGTGELFF. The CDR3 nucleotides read TGTGCCAGCAGCTTAAGGCGGGAGGGTACCGGGGAGCTGTTTTTT.

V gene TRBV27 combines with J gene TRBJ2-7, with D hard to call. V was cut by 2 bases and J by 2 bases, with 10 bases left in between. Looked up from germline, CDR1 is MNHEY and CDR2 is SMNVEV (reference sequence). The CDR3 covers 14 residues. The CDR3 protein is CASSLGRGTYEQYF. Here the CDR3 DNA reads TGTGCCAGCAGTTTAGGGCGTGGTACCTACGAGCAGTACTTC.

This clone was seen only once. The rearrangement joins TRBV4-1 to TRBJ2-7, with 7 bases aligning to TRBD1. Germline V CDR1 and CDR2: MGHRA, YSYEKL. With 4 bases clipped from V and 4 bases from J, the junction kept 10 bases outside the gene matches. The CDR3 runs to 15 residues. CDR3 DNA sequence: TGCGCCAGCAGCCTTACCGGGACAGAAGGGTACGAGCAGTACTTC. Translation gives CASSLTGTEGYEQYF.

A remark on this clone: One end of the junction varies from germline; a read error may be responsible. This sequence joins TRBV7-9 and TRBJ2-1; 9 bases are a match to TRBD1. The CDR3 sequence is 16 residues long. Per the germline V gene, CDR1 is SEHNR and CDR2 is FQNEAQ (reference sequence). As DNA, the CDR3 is TGTTCCAGCAGCCCATGGGGGAGGGACAGGGACAATGAGCAGTTCTTC. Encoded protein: CSSSPWGRDRDNEQFF. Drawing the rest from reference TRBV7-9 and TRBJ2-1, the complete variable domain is DTGVSQNPRHKITKRGQNVTFRCDPISEHNRLYWYRQTLGQGPEFLTYFQNEAQLEKSRLLSDRFSAERPKGSFSTLEIQRTEQGDSAMYLCSSSPWGRDRDNEQFFGPGTRLTVL.

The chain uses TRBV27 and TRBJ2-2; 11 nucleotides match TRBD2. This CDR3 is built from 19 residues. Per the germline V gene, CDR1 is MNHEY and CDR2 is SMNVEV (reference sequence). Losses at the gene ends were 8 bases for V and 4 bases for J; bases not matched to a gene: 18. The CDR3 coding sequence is TGTGCCAGCTGTCCCGACGCCTACCTAGCGGGGGGTATCACCGGGGAGCTGTTTTTT. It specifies CASCPDAYLAGGITGELFF.

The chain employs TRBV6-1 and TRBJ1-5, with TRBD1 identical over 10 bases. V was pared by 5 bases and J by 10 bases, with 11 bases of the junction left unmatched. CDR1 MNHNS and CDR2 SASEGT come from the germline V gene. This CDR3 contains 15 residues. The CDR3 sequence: CASSSGTGALCPQHF. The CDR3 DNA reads TGTGCCAGCAGTTCCGGGACAGGGGCCCTTTGTCCCCAGCATTTT.

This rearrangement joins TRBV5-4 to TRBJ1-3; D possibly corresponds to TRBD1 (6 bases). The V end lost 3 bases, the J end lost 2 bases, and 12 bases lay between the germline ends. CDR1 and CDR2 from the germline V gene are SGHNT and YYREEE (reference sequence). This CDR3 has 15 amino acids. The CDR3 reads CASSSTPGAGNTIYF. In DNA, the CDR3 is TGTGCCAGCAGCTCGACCCCAGGGGCTGGAAACACCATATATTTT.

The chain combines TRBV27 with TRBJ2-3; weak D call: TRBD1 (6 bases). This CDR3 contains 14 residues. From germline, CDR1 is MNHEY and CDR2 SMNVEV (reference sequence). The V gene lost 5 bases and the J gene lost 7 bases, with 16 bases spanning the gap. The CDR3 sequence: CASSRPGAVNTQYF. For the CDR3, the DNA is TGTGCCAGCAGTAGGCCAGGGGCAGTGAATACGCAGTATTTT.

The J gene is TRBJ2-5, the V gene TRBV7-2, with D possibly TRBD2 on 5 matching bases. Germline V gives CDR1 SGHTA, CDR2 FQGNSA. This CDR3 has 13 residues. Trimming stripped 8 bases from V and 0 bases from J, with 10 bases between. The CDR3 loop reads CASDGINQETQYF. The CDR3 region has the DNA TGTGCCAGCGACGGGATTAACCAAGAGACCCAGTACTTC.

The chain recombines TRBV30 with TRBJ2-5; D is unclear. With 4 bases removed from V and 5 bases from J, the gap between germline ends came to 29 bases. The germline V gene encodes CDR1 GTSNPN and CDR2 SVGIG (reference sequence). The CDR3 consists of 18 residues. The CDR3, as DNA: TGTGCCTGGATCCCCCCCGAAGAACTGGGCCCGAAGCAGGAGACCCAGTACTTC. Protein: CAWIPPEELGPKQETQYF.

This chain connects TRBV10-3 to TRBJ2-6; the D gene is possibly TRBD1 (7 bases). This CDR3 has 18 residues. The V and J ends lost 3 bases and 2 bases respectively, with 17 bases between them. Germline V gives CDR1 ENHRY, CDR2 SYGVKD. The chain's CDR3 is CAISEPTGSGAGANVLTF. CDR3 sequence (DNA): TGTGCCATCAGTGAACCGACAGGGTCGGGGGCTGGGGCCAACGTCCTGACTTTC.

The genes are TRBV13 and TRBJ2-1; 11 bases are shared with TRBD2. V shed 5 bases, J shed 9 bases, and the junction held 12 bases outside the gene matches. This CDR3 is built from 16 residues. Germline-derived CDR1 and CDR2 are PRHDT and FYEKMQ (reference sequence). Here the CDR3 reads CASSQGLAEGICEQFF. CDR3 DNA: TGTGCCAGCAGCCAGGGACTAGCGGAGGGTATTTGTGAGCAGTTCTTC.

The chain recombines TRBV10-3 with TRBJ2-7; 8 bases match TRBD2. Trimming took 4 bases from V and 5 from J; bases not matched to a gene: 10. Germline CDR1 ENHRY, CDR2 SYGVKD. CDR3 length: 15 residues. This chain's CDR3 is CAISGERELSNEQYF. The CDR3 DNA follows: TGTGCCATCAGTGGGGAGCGGGAGCTTTCGAACGAGCAGTACTTC.

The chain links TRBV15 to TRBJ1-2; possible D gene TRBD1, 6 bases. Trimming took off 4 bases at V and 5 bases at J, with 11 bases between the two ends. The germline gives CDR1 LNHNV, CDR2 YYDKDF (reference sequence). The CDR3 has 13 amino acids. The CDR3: CATSTGQFYGYTF. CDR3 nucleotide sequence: TGTGCCACCAGCACTGGACAGTTTTATGGCTACACCTTC.

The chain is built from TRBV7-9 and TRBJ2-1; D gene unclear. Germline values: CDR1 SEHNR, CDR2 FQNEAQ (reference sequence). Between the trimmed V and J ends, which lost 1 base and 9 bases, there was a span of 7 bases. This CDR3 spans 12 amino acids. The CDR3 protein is CASSLGGSEQFF. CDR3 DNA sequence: TGTGCCAGCAGCTTAGGAGGTAGTGAGCAGTTCTTC.

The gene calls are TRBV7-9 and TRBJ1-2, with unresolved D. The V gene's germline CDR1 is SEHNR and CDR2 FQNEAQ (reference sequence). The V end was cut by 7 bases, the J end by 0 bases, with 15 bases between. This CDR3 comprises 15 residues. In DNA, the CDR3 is TGTGCCAGCACCTCCTGGGAGATTTCTAACTATGGCTACACCTTC. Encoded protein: CASTSWEISNYGYTF.

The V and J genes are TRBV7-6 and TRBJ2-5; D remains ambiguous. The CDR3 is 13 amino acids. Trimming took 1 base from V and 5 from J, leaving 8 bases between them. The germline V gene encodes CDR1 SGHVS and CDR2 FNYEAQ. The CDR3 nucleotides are TGTGCCAGCAGCTTAGTTGGCATGGAGACCCAGTACTTC. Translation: CASSLVGMETQYF.

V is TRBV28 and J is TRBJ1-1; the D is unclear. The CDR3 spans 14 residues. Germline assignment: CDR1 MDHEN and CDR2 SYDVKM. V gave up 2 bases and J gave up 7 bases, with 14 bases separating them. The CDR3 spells CASSLEIGWYEAFF. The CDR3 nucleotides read TGTGCCAGCAGTTTAGAAATCGGTTGGTATGAAGCTTTCTTT.

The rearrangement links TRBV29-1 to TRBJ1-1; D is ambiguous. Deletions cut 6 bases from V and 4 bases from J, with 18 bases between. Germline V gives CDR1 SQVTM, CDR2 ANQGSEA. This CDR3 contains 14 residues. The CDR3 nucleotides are TGCAGCGTCACGAGAGCCAGGTATCCCACTGAAGCTTTCTTT. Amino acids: CSVTRARYPTEAFF.

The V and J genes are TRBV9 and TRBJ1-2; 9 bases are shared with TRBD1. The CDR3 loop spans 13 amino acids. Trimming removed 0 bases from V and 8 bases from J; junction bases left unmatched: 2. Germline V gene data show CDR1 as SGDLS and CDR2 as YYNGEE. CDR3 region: CASSVGGTGGYTF. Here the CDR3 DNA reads TGTGCCAGCAGCGTAGGAGGGACAGGGGGCTACACCTTC.

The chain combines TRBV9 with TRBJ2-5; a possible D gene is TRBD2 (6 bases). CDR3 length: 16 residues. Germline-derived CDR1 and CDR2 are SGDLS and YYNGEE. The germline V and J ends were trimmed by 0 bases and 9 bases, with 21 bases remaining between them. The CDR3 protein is CASSVAAGGSGEAQYF. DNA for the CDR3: TGTGCCAGCAGCGTAGCCGCAGGAGGGTCTGGCGAGGCCCAGTACTTC.